This T cell receptor (beta chain) stems from a study of shared clonotypes between healthy human individuals. Study-wide findings and caveats: Some naive CD4 clonotypes, roughly 5%, turned up in common across a handful of donors. Larger estimated richness was generally seen in naive subsets than in memory subsets. Sampling was confined to blood; repertoires within tissues likely differ.

Data came from immunoSEQ multiplex PCR; TCRdb stores just in-frame clones and leaves some out. The sample has hundreds of thousands of clones, around 72% seen once. Comment on this clone: Antigen specificity is unknown. The same CDR3 arises from other DNA sequences in this sample as well.

With 6 bases removed from V and 5 bases from J, the gap between germline ends came to 7 bases. The CDR3 has 12 amino acids. Germline loops: CDR1 KGHSH, CDR2 LQKENI. The split of CD4+ cells yielded CD45RA+ naive and CD45RA-negative memory subsets. The sample consisted of memory CD4+ T cells sorted from blood. Subset described: CD45RA-negative fraction. The V call is TRBV18, the J call TRBJ2-2; unclear D gene. The receptor's source is a woman in her 30s in good health. CDR3 in DNA: TGTGCCAGCTCTCCAGATACCGGGGAGCTGTTTTTT. As protein: CASSPDTGELFF.